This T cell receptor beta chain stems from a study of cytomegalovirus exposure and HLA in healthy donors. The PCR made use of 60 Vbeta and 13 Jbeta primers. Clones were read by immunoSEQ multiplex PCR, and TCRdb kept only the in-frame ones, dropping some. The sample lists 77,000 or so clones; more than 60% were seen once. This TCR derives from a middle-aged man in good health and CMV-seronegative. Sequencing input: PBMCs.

Here the CDR3 DNA reads TGTGCCAGCAGCTTGAGACAGGGGGCGATCACAGATACGCAGTATTTT. It translates to CASSLRQGAITDTQYF. The chain recombines TRBV5-6 with TRBJ2-3; 10 bases line up with TRBD1. In germline, CDR1 is SGHDT, CDR2 YYEEEE. The V segment lost 1 base and the J segment 2 bases; nucleotides outside the gene matches: 4. The CDR3 is made up of 16 amino acids.